The next 27 T cell receptor beta chains were all read from a single sample in a study of identical twins. TCRdb recomputed calls from the 5' RACE reads with MiXCR, one row per CDR3 protein. Of 1.5 million or so distinct CDR3 sequences in the sample, more than 30% are singletons; the top ten hold about 0.3%. The sample comprised cord blood. The receptors were sampled from a newborn girl in good health.

The chain links TRBV7-6 to TRBJ2-5, with D unclear. The CDR3 has 14 residues. Trimming took 1 base from V and 8 from J, leaving 14 bases between them. Germline CDR1 reads SGHVS; CDR2 reads FNYEAQ. The CDR3 DNA is TGTGCCAGCAGCTTAGGAGGTACCCCAGGTACCCAGTACTTC. Encoded protein: CASSLGGTPGTQYF.

This clonotype was seen more than once but under ten times. V gene TRBV7-8 combines with J gene TRBJ2-1; TRBD2 matches 12 bases. Germline CDR1 is SGHVS and CDR2 is FQNEAQ. The CDR3 length is 17 residues. The V and J ends lost 5 bases and 0 bases, in that order; junction bases with no gene match: 5. The CDR3 bases are TGTGCCAGCAGCACCCGGACTAGCGGGATCTCCTACAATGAGCAGTTCTTC. Its protein is CASSTRTSGISYNEQFF. The whole variable domain, remainder taken from reference TRBV7-8 and TRBJ2-1, is GAGVSQSPRYKVAKRGQDVALRCDPISGHVSLFWYQQALGQGPEFLTYFQNEAQLDKSGLPSDRFFAERPEGSVSTLKIQRTQQEDSAVYLCASSTRTSGISYNEQFFGPGTRLTVL.

This clonotype was counted only a few times. The chain joins TRBV28 to TRBJ2-7; no clear D gene. CDR3 length: 14 amino acids. Germline assignment: CDR1 MDHEN and CDR2 SYDVKM. V was trimmed by 5 bases and J by 4 bases, leaving 15 bases between them. In nucleotides, the CDR3 is TGTGCCAGCAGTCCCAGTCCCCAGCCATACGAGCAGTACTTC. This gives the protein CASSPSPQPYEQYF.

The genes are TRBV5-1 and TRBJ2-1; D perhaps matches TRBD1 (6 bases). This CDR3 is 15 amino acids long. The germline CDR1 and CDR2 sequences are SGHRS and YFSETQ. The V gene lost 6 bases and the J gene lost 0 bases, with 13 bases spanning the gap. Written as DNA, the CDR3 is TGCGCCAGCAAGGACAGTTTTAGCTCCTACAATGAGCAGTTCTTC. This sequence encodes CASKDSFSSYNEQFF.

The rearrangement joins TRBV28 to TRBJ1-2; TRBD1 aligns across 8 bases. Germline V CDR1 and CDR2: MDHEN, SYDVKM. The CDR3 totals 15 residues. Trimming took 2 bases from V and 4 from J; bases not matched to a gene: 6. CDR3 nucleotide sequence: TGTGCCAGCAGTTTACTTCCCAGGGGGCCCTATGGCTACACCTTC. Translated, it gives CASSLLPRGPYGYTF.

This clonotype showed up just a few times. The J gene is TRBJ2-7, the V gene TRBV5-6; D might be TRBD1 (6 bases). Germline V lookup: CDR1 SGHDT, CDR2 YYEEEE. The germline V and J ends were trimmed by 6 bases and 0 bases, with 13 bases remaining between them. The CDR3 totals 14 residues. The CDR3 DNA is TGTGCCAGCATCCTAAGGGGGTCCTCCTACGAGCAGTACTTC. This codes for CASILRGSSYEQYF.

In this sample, this clonotype turned up many times. The CDR3 is CASSFATSGSFDTQYF. The CDR3 DNA sequence: TGTGCCAGCAGCTTCGCCACTAGCGGGAGTTTTGATACGCAGTATTTT. The chain joins TRBV5-5 to TRBJ2-3; 11 nucleotides align to TRBD2. The CDR3 sequence is 16 residues long. The V segment lost 2 bases and the J segment 6 bases; nucleotides outside the gene matches: 8. Germline CDR1 and CDR2: SGHKS and YYEKEE (reference sequence).

V gene TRBV20-1 combines with J gene TRBJ2-1; 7 nucleotides agree with TRBD1. The CDR3 runs to 14 residues. Germline V gene lookup returns CDR1 DFQATT and CDR2 SNEGSKA (reference sequence). After removal of 4 bases from V and 0 bases from J, the junction contained 3 bases not matched to a gene. The CDR3 reads CSAKAGGSYNEQFF. DNA of the CDR3: TGCAGTGCTAAGGCAGGGGGCTCCTACAATGAGCAGTTCTTC.

The chain combines TRBV5-6 with TRBJ2-5; maybe TRBD1 (5 bases). The end of the DNA is better explained by TRBJ2-1, so the J call may be wrong. The CDR3 extends over 17 amino acids. Germline V gene sequence: CDR1 SGHDT, CDR2 YYEEEE. This chain's CDR3 is CASSLFGLDKIQETQFF. CDR3 DNA sequence: TGTGCCAGCAGCTTGTTTGGTTTGGACAAGATCCAAGAGACCCAGTTCTTC.

The chain employs TRBV6-5 and TRBJ2-3; possible D gene TRBD2, 5 bases. The CDR3 is 15 amino acids. The germline gives CDR1 MNHEY, CDR2 SVGAGI. V was cut by 2 bases and J by 4 bases, with 13 bases left in between. CDR3 sequence reads: CASSYGWASSDTQYF. CDR3 sequence (DNA): TGTGCCAGCAGTTACGGATGGGCTAGCTCAGATACGCAGTATTTT.

The chain recombines TRBV20-1 with TRBJ2-4; 12 positions agree with TRBD2. The assigned J gene may be wrong: the sequence end matches TRBJ2-5 better. This CDR3 has 14 amino acids. Germline values: CDR1 DFQATT, CDR2 SNEGSKA (reference sequence). CDR3 loop: CSAQTSGSRKTQYF. In DNA form, the CDR3 reads TGCAGTGCCCAGACTAGCGGGAGTAGGAAGACCCAGTACTTC.

J is TRBJ1-1 and V is TRBV9; the D gene is possibly TRBD1 (6 bases). This CDR3 spans 14 amino acids. V was cut by 4 bases and J by 4 bases, with 14 bases left in between. Germline-derived CDR1 and CDR2 are SGDLS and YYNGEE. CDR3: CASSTQGGSTEAFF. CDR3 coding DNA: TGTGCCAGCAGCACCCAAGGGGGAAGCACTGAAGCTTTCTTT.

In its sample, this clonotype was seen many times. The chain links TRBV6-2 or TRBV6-3 to TRBJ2-4; tentatively, D is TRBD1 (5 bases). The CDR3 has 12 residues. Germline values: CDR1 MNHEY, CDR2 SVGEGT. Deletions cut 2 bases from V and 7 bases from J, with 6 bases between. The CDR3 DNA is TGTGCCAGCAGTTACCAGGGTAACATTCAGTACTTC. This sequence encodes CASSYQGNIQYF.

The V call is TRBV3-1, the J call TRBJ2-2; 9 positions agree with TRBD1. The CDR3 is made up of 14 amino acids. V shed 4 bases and J 7 bases; nucleotides not matched to a gene: 4. The germline V gene encodes CDR1 LGHDT and CDR2 YNNKEL (reference sequence). The CDR3: CASSPGQGFGELFF. CDR3 sequence (DNA): TGTGCCAGCAGCCCTGGACAGGGGTTCGGGGAGCTGTTTTTT. The complete variable domain, with remaining parts taken from reference TRBV3-1 and TRBJ2-2, reads DTAVSQTPKYLVTQMGNDKSIKCEQNLGHDTMYWYKQDSKKFLKIMFSYNNKELIINETVPNRFSPKSPDKAHLNLHINSLELGDSAVYFCASSPGQGFGELFFGEGSRLTVL.

This clonotype has more than one count but fewer than ten. The rearrangement joins TRBV20-1 to TRBJ2-5, with 9 bases fitting TRBD2. The J call is uncertain, as TRBJ2-7 better fits the DNA end. Germline V gene lookup returns CDR1 DFQATT and CDR2 SNEGSKA (reference sequence). The CDR3 contains 14 residues. The CDR3 nucleotides read TGCAGTGCTAGAGTTCTAGCGGGATTCTACGAGCAGTACTTC. It specifies CSARVLAGFYEQYF.

The V gene is TRBV7-2, the J gene TRBJ1-2; 9 nucleotides line up with TRBD1. Unmatched junction bases numbered 7, after V lost 1 base and J lost 4 bases. The CDR3 length is 16 residues. Germline V gives CDR1 SGHTA, CDR2 FQGNSA. The CDR3 region is CASSLEGTGPVYGYTF. CDR3 coding DNA: TGTGCCAGCAGCTTAGAAGGGACAGGGCCTGTCTATGGCTACACCTTC.

The V gene is TRBV6-2 or TRBV6-3, the J gene TRBJ2-4, with D unclear. Germline CDR1 MNHEY, CDR2 SVGEGT. V was clipped by 0 bases and J by 2 bases, with 8 bases between them. This CDR3 comprises 15 residues. The CDR3 DNA follows: TGTGCCAGCAGTTACTCGATCAGAACCAAAAACATTCAGTACTTC. This codes for CASSYSIRTKNIQYF.

This clonotype has just a few counts. The chain links TRBV15 to TRBJ2-1, with TRBD2 identical over 14 bases. Germline assignment: CDR1 LNHNV and CDR2 YYDKDF (reference sequence). The CDR3 extends over 18 amino acids. J lost 4 bases, V lost 0 bases, and 5 bases had no gene match. The DNA for the CDR3 is TGTGCCACCAGCAGAGATTACAGGACTAGCGGGGGGTACAATGAGCAGTTCTTC. This gives the protein CATSRDYRTSGGYNEQFF. The variable domain in full, with the rest retrieved from reference TRBV15 and TRBJ2-1, is DAMVIQNPRYQVTQFGKPVTLSCSQTLNHNVMYWYQQKSSQAPKLLFHYYDKDFNNEADTPDNFQSRRPNTSFCFLDIRSPGLGDTAMYLCATSRDYRTSGGYNEQFFGPGTRLTVL.

The chain links TRBV19 to TRBJ2-1; 10 nucleotides align to TRBD2. CDR1 LNHDA and CDR2 SQIVND come from the germline V gene (reference sequence). After removal of 3 bases from V and 8 bases from J, the junction contained 10 bases not matched to a gene. The CDR3 covers 16 residues. The DNA of the CDR3 is TGTGCCAGTAGTATTAGCACTAGCGGGATTTTCGATGAGCAGTTCTTC. Translated: CASSISTSGIFDEQFF. The variable domain in full, completed from reference TRBV19 and TRBJ2-1, reads DGGITQSPKYLFRKEGQNVTLSCEQNLNHDAMYWYRQDPGQGLRLIYYSQIVNDFQKGDIAEGYSVSREKKESFPLTVTSAQKNPTAFYLCASSISTSGIFDEQFFGPGTRLTVL.

In its sample, this clonotype was seen a few times. J is TRBJ1-2 and V is TRBV19, with TRBD1 identical over 7 bases. The V gene end was trimmed by 5 bases and the J gene end by 4 bases; junction bases not matched to a gene: 7. Germline V CDR1 and CDR2: LNHDA, SQIVND (reference sequence). The CDR3 contains 14 residues. CDR3 sequence: CASSRDSGLYGYTF. Here the CDR3 DNA reads TGTGCCAGTAGTCGGGACAGTGGACTCTATGGCTACACCTTC.

J is TRBJ1-4 and V is TRBV5-1; possibly TRBD1 for D (6 bases). Trimming removed 2 bases at V and 7 bases at J, with 12 bases between. Germline V gene lookup returns CDR1 SGHRS and CDR2 YFSETQ. The CDR3 spans 14 residues. CDR3 in amino acids: CASSLQGFGEKLFF. The CDR3 coding sequence is TGCGCCAGCAGCTTACAGGGCTTTGGTGAAAAACTGTTTTTT. The variable domain in full, with the rest retrieved from reference TRBV5-1 and TRBJ1-4, is KAGVTQTPRYLIKTRGQQVTLSCSPISGHRSVSWYQQTPGQGLQFLFEYFSETQRNKGNFPGRFSGRQFSNSRSEMNVSTLELGDSALYLCASSLQGFGEKLFFGSGTQLSVL.

This rearrangement joins TRBV7-2 to TRBJ2-1; D might be TRBD2 (6 bases). Germline lookup yields CDR1 SGHTA and CDR2 FQGNSA. This CDR3 comprises 15 residues. V was cut by 5 bases and J by 4 bases, with 15 bases left in between. CDR3: CASSPHKRAYNEQFF. The CDR3 coding sequence is TGTGCCAGCAGCCCACACAAGCGGGCATACAATGAGCAGTTCTTC. The full variable domain, its missing parts supplied by reference TRBV7-2 and TRBJ2-1, is GAGVSQSPSNKVTEKGKDVELRCDPISGHTALYWYRQSLGQGLEFLIYFQGNSAPDKSGLPSDRFSAERTGGSVSTLTIQRTQQEDSAVYLCASSPHKRAYNEQFFGPGTRLTVL.

The rearrangement joins TRBV7-2 to TRBJ2-7, with TRBD2 matching 13 bases. V lost 1 base to trimming and J lost 7 bases; unmatched junction nucleotides: 19. In germline, CDR1 is SGHTA, CDR2 FQGNSA. This CDR3 contains 20 residues. In DNA form, the CDR3 reads TGTGCCAGCAGCTTAGTGGGGGGACTAGCGGGGCGAATCAATTCCAATGAGCAGTACTTC. It specifies CASSLVGGLAGRINSNEQYF. Full variable domain (missing parts from reference TRBV7-2 and TRBJ2-7): GAGVSQSPSNKVTEKGKDVELRCDPISGHTALYWYRQSLGQGLEFLIYFQGNSAPDKSGLPSDRFSAERTGGSVSTLTIQRTQQEDSAVYLCASSLVGGLAGRINSNEQYFGPGTRLTVT.

This chain uses TRBV12-3 or TRBV12-4 with TRBJ2-4, with D perhaps TRBD1 (6 bases). The CDR3 is 16 residues long. V gave up 5 bases and J gave up 9 bases, with 23 bases separating them. This chain's CDR3 is CASSPRQASRRSIQYF. CDR3 nucleotide sequence: TGTGCCAGCAGTCCTCGACAGGCCTCCAGGAGAAGCATTCAGTACTTC.

This clonotype came up many times. The rearrangement uses TRBV27 and TRBJ2-3; TRBD1 matches at 8 bases. The CDR3 is 15 amino acids. After removal of 7 bases from V and 2 bases from J, the junction contained 8 bases not matched to a gene. CDR1 MNHEY and CDR2 SMNVEV come from the germline V gene (reference sequence). CDR3: CASTDRDRPTDTQYF. CDR3 DNA sequence: TGTGCCAGCACCGACCGGGACAGGCCCACAGATACGCAGTATTTT.

This clonotype was detected only a few times. The gene calls are TRBV2 and TRBJ2-5; TRBD2 is a possible D gene (7 bases). CDR1 and CDR2 from the germline V gene are SNHLY and FYNNEI. This CDR3 is 13 amino acids long. With 7 bases removed from V and 5 bases from J, the gap between germline ends came to 14 bases. The CDR3 loop reads CASMRGGRETQYF. The CDR3 bases are TGTGCCAGCATGAGGGGGGGACGCGAGACCCAGTACTTC.

V is TRBV25-1 and J is TRBJ2-7; D is unresolved. The CDR3 is 13 amino acids. Germline CDR1 and CDR2: MGHDK and SYGVNS. V shed 3 bases and J shed 7 bases, with 13 bases lying between them. As DNA, the CDR3 is TGTGCCAGCAGTGATTCCGGGTCCAATGAGCAGTACTTC. Residues: CASSDSGSNEQYF.